This T cell receptor (beta chain) was identified during a study of metastatic and nonmetastatic thyroid tumors. Notes on the study in general: In both blood and tumor samples, TCR beta diversity was reported significantly higher for malignant than benign nodules.

In this sample, this clone is medium-sized. Its cognate antigen is unknown. Germline assignment: CDR1 MNHNS and CDR2 SASEGT. This CDR3 is built from 15 residues. Losses at the gene ends were 4 bases for V and 4 bases for J; bases not matched to a gene: 7. Among the patients, none had received any treatment before thyroid surgery. In the authors' methods: A distant-metastasis classifier for papillary thyroid cancer was built using CDR3 differences across clinicopathological groups. TCRdb re-called the PCR reads through MiXCR. In this record, the V and J calls reflect TCRdb's handling and not the investigators' own analysis. The data show about 8,100 clones, roughly 24% seen once.

The clonotype originates from a female donor with papillary thyroid cancer or a benign thyroid nodule (not recorded which). Some clones in this sample may be carry-over from other donors' samples. Sequenced input: tumor tissue. The chain recombines TRBV6-1 with TRBJ2-1, with 7 bases matching TRBD1. CDR3 sequence reads: CASSVGRGNYNEQFF. The CDR3 coding sequence is TGTGCCAGCAGTGTGGGCAGGGGGAATTACAATGAGCAGTTCTTC.